This T cell receptor (beta chain) was observed in a study of regulatory dendritic cells for organ transplantation. Germline CDR1 is MNHEY and CDR2 is SVGAGI. The CDR3 covers 14 residues. V shed 4 bases, J shed 5 bases, and the junction held 7 bases outside the gene matches. Method: immunoSEQ multiplex PCR; TCRdb's copy keeps in-frame clones and lacks some. The data contain 30,000 to 40,000 clones, 75% to 95% of them singletons. For this clone: What it binds is unknown.

General study results and limits: Resting memory CD8+ T cells held the most alloreactive clonotypes. Memory CD8+ T cells were the most oligoclonal; naive cells were highly diverse.

The origin of this receptor is a human donor in good health. This chain uses TRBV6-5 with TRBJ1-1, with 7 bases that match TRBD1. The sequenced sample was naive CD8+ T cells from blood. Subset specified: CD45RA+ naive T cells. The CDR3 protein is CASSWTGWGTEAFF. DNA for the CDR3: TGTGCCAGCAGTTGGACAGGCTGGGGAACTGAAGCTTTCTTT.